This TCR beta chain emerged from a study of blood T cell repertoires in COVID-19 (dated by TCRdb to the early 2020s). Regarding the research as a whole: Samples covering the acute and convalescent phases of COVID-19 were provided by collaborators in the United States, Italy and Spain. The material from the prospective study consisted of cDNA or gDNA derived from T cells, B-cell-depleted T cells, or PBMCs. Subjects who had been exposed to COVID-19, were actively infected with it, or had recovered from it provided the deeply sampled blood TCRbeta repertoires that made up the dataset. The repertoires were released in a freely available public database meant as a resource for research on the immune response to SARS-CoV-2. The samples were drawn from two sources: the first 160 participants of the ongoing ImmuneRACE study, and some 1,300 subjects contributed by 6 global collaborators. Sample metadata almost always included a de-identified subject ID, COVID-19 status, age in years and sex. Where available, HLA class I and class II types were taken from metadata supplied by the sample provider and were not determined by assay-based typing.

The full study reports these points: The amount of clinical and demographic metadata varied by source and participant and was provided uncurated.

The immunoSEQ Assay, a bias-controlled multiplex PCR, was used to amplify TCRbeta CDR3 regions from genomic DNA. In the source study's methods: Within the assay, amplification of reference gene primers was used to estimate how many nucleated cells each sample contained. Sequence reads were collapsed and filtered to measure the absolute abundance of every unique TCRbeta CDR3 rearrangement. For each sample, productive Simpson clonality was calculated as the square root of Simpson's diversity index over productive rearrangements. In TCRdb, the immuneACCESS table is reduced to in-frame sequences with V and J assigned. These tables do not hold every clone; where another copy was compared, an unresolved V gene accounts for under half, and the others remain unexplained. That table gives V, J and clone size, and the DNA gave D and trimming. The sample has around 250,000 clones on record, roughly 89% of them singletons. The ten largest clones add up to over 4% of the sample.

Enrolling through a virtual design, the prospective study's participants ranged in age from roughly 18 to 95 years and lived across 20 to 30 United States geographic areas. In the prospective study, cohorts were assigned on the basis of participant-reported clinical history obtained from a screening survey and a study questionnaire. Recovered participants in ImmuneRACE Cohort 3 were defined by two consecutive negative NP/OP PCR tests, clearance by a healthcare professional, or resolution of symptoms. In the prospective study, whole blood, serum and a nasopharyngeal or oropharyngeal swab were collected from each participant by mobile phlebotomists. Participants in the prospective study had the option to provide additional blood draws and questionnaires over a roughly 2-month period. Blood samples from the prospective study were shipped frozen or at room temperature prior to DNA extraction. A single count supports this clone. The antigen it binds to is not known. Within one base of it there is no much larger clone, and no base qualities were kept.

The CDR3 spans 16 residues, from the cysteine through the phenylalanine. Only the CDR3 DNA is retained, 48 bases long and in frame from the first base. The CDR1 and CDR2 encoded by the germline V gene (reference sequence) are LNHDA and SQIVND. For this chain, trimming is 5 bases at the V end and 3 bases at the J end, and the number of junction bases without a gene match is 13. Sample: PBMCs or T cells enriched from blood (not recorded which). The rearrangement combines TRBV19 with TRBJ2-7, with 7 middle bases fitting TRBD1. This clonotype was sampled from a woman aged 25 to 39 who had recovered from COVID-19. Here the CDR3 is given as CASSLYDRDGSYEQYF. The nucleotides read TGTGCCAGTAGTTTATATGACAGGGACGGAAGCTACGAGCAGTACTTC.